The present T cell receptor (beta chain) was sequenced within a study of CD8+ T cells in alopecia areata. Treatment defined: oral pan-JAK inhibitor, 5-10 mg twice daily. The CDR3 extends over 11 amino acids. Trimming took 7 bases from V and 5 from J, leaving 11 bases between them. The germline V gene has CDR1 SQVTM and CDR2 ANQGSEA. Following extraction, RNA underwent reverse transcription to cDNA, which served as the sequencing template. TCRdb keeps only in-frame clones here, not all; method: immunoSEQ multiplex PCR. The sample shows approximately 180,000 clones, about three fifths of them seen only once.

The chain recombines TRBV29-1 with TRBJ2-5; no definite D call. The sequencing used CD4+ T cells sorted from blood, collected at week 49, from a patient treated with tofacitinib. This clonotype originated in a human donor with alopecia areata. The CDR3: CSALVGETQYF. The DNA of the CDR3 is TGCAGCGCCCTAGTAGGGGAGACCCAGTACTTC.